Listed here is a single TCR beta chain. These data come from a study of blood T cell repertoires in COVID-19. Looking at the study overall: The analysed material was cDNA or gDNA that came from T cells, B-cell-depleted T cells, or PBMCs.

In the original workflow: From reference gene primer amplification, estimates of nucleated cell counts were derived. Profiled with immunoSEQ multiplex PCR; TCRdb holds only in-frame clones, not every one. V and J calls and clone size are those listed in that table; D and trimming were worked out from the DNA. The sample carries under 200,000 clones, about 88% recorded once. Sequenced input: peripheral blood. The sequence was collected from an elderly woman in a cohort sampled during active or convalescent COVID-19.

In nucleotides, the CDR3 is TGTGCCAGCTCGACAGGGGCTGGCAGCAATCAGCCCCAGCATTTT. This translates into CASSTGAGSNQPQHF. The V gene is TRBV9, the J gene TRBJ1-5; 8 positions match TRBD1. V shed 7 bases, J shed 1 base, and the junction held 7 bases outside the gene matches. Germline assignment: CDR1 SGDLS and CDR2 YYNGEE. This CDR3 spans 15 amino acids.